The rows below give T cell receptor beta chains drawn from one sample of a study of blood T cell repertoires in COVID-19. TCRdb's table, derived via immunoSEQ multiplex PCR, lists solely in-frame clones and lacks some. The sample lists 71,000 or so clones, about 79% occurring once. Sequencing was done on a sample of peripheral blood. The receptor source for this set is a man in his 70s with acute or convalescent COVID-19. The CDR3 runs from the conserved cysteine through the conserved F or W. A D gene is named only where the DNA matches it firmly. Some rows have no size entry. The others give once, few or many, or a class for an expanded clone.

len | j_gene | abundance | d_gene | v_gene | CDR3nt | CDR3aa
16 | TRBJ2-5 | NA | NA | TRBV25-1 | TGTGCCAGCAGTGTATCAGCGGGTGATTTTCAAGAGACCCAGTACTTC | CASSVSAGDFQETQYF
16 | TRBJ1-1 | NA | TRBD1 | TRBV6-5 | TGTGCCAGCAGTTTCGGGACAGGGGGGAGATTCACTGAAGCTTTCTTT | CASSFGTGGRFTEAFF
13 | TRBJ1-1 | NA | NA | TRBV29-1 | TGCAGCGTTGACGGTACTCTGAACACTGAAGCTTTCTTT | CSVDGTLNTEAFF
12 | TRBJ1-2 | once | NA | TRBV28 | TGTGCCAGCAGTTTACAGGGGAATAGCTACACCTTC | CASSLQGNSYTF
15 | TRBJ1-4 | NA | NA | TRBV5-6 | TGTGCCAGCAGCTTTCAGACAGGCTCTGCTGGAAAACTGTTTTTT | CASSFQTGSAGKLFF
14 | TRBJ1-1 | NA | NA | TRBV7-9 | TGTGCCAGCAGCTTAGGAACAGAGAACACTGAAGCTTTCTTT | CASSLGTENTEAFF
12 | TRBJ1-2 | few | NA | TRBV28 | TGTGCCAGCAGCACAGGGTCTCGGGGCTACACCTTC | CASSTGSRGYTF
15 | TRBJ2-1 | NA | TRBD2 | TRBV19 | TGTGCCAGTAGTAGGACTAGCGGGTTCAACAATGAGCAGTTCTTC | CASSRTSGFNNEQFF
19 | TRBJ2-3 | NA | TRBD2 | TRBV27 | TGTGCCAGCAGTCCTACCCTGGGACTAGCGGGAGCTGCCACAGATACGCAGTATTTT | CASSPTLGLAGAATDTQYF
14 | TRBJ2-4 | NA | TRBD1 | TRBV29-1 | TGCAGCGTTGAGGAGGGACAGGGGAAAAACATTCAGTACTTC | CSVEEGQGKNIQYF
15 | TRBJ2-7 | NA | NA | TRBV10-3 | TGTGCCATCAGTGAGAGGGAACAGGGCCCCTACGAGCAGTACTTC | CAISEREQGPYEQYF
12 | TRBJ1-1 | NA | NA | TRBV28 | TGTGCCAGCAGGTGGGGGGACACTGAAGCTTTCTTT | CASRWGDTEAFF
16 | TRBJ1-3 | NA | NA | TRBV10-3 | TGTGCCATCAGTGAGTTAGGGCAGGGTGACGGAAACACCATATATTTT | CAISELGQGDGNTIYF
16 | TRBJ2-3 | NA | TRBD2 | TRBV5-1 | TGCGCCAGCAGCTTGGTACTAGCGGGAGGGACAGATACGCAGTATTTT | CASSLVLAGGTDTQYF
12 | TRBJ2-7 | NA | NA | TRBV28 | TGTGCCAGCAGGAGGGTGGGCTACGAGCAGTACTTC | CASRRVGYEQYF
13 | TRBJ1-3 | once | NA | TRBV3-1/TRBV3-2 | TGTGCCAGTAGAACAGGGTCTGGAAACACCATATATTTT | CASRTGSGNTIYF